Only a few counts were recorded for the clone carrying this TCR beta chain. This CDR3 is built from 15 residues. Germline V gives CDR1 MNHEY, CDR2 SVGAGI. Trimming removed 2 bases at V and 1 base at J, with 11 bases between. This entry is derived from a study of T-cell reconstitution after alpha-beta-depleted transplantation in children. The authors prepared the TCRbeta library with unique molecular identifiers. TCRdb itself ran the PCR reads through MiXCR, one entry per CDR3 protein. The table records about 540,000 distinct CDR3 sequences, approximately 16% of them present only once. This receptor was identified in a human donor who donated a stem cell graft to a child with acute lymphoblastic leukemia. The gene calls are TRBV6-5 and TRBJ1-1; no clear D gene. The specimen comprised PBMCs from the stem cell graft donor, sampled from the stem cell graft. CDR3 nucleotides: TGTGCCAGCAGTTACGGGAGACAAAGGAACACTGAAGCTTTCTTT. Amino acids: CASSYGRQRNTEAFF.